Listed here are 19 T cell receptor beta chains from one sample, sequenced in a study of Graves' ophthalmopathy and Graves' hyperthyroidism. TCR beta CDR3 amplification used RNA transcripts. First-round RT-PCR employed HTBI primers, with a second-round multiplex PCR after it. TCRdb recomputed calls from the multiplex PCR reads with MiXCR, one row per CDR3 protein. The table includes around 1.1 million distinct CDR3 sequences, 35% to 45% detected once. The sample consisted of peripheral blood or thyroid tissue (not recorded which). These receptors came from an adult man with Graves' hyperthyroidism.

Remarks on this clonotype: Sequence at one end of the junction differs from germline and may be a read error. This chain links TRBV19 with TRBJ2-3; perhaps TRBD1 as D (6 bases). The germline CDR1 and CDR2 sequences are LNHDA and SQIVND (reference sequence). The CDR3 totals 14 residues. The CDR3 DNA reads TGTGCCAGTGCCTCCCGACAGGACACAGATACGCGGTATTTT. It translates to CASASRQDTDTRYF.

The V and J genes are TRBV28 and TRBJ1-1; 8 bases fit TRBD1. V dropped 2 bases and J dropped 13; count of bases not matched to a gene: 6. This CDR3 is 12 amino acids long. Germline V gene lookup returns CDR1 MDHEN and CDR2 SYDVKM. DNA of the CDR3: TGTGCCAGCAGTTTACCGACAGGGGATGTTTTCTTT. Translation gives CASSLPTGDVFF.

Remarks on this clonotype: This may arise from a read error, as a much more abundant clone is one base away. The chain recombines TRBV14 with TRBJ1-3, with a tentative D call TRBD1 (5 bases). The CDR3 spans 14 residues. Germline CDR1 SGHDN, CDR2 FVKESK. Between the trimmed V and J ends, which lost 4 bases and 5 bases, there was a span of 12 bases. The CDR3 region has the DNA TGTGCCAGCAGCCTCTGGGGGAACAGAAACACCATATATTTT. Encoded protein: CASSLWGNRNTIYF.

This clonotype was observed a few times. The V gene is TRBV4-1, the J gene TRBJ1-4; 10 bases match TRBD1. Germline CDR1 MGHRA, CDR2 YSYEKL. Trimming at V came to 0 bases and at J to 3 bases, leaving 7 bases not matched to a gene. This CDR3 spans 18 amino acids. Here the CDR3 DNA reads TGCGCCAGCAGCCAAGATCCTCCTGGACAGGGGGCTAATGAAAAACTGTTTTTT. Translating gives CASSQDPPGQGANEKLFF.

This clonotype was counted at least ten times. This chain connects TRBV5-1 to TRBJ1-1; no reliable D call. Trimming pared 5 bases from V and 2 bases from J, leaving 16 bases between. Germline loops: CDR1 SGHRS, CDR2 YFSETQ. The CDR3 is 15 amino acids. CDR3 loop: CASSINPGPNTEAFF. CDR3 bases: TGCGCCAGCAGTATTAACCCCGGGCCCAACACTGAAGCTTTCTTT.

There are many counts of this clonotype. J is TRBJ2-7 and V is TRBV10-2; 7 bases map to TRBD1. The germline gives CDR1 WSHSY, CDR2 SAAADI. Germline trimming cut 0 bases from V and 4 bases from J; bases unmatched to any gene: 6. This CDR3 is 15 amino acids long. CDR3 sequence (DNA): TGCGCCAGCAGTGAGTCATGGGACAGACTATACGAGCAGTACTTC. Its protein product is CASSESWDRLYEQYF.

For this clonotype: The junction departs from the called germline gene at one end, perhaps through a read error. This chain joins TRBV5-4 and TRBJ1-5; D ambiguous. CDR3 length equals 13 residues. Looked up from germline, CDR1 is SGHNT and CDR2 is YYREEE (reference sequence). DNA for the CDR3: TGTGCCAGCAGCTTTGGTCCATCGCAGCCCCTGCATTTT. Translation gives CASSFGPSQPLHF.

The chain is built from TRBV9 and TRBJ2-5; perhaps TRBD2 as D (6 bases). Germline lookup yields CDR1 SGDLS and CDR2 YYNGEE. The germline V and J ends were trimmed by 3 bases and 5 bases, with 17 bases remaining between them. This CDR3 comprises 15 residues. For the CDR3, the DNA is TGTGCCAGCAGCGGACTAGTTGCCTTCCCCGAGACCCAGTACTTC. Its protein product is CASSGLVAFPETQYF.

Ten or more counts support this clonotype. The CDR3 spells CATSAINTGELFF. CDR3 sequence (DNA): TGTGCCACCAGCGCTATAAACACCGGGGAGCTGTTTTTT. The V and J genes are TRBV15 and TRBJ2-2; no firm D call. The ends were cut back, 5 bases at V and 2 bases at J, with 6 bases in the middle. Germline V CDR1 and CDR2: LNHNV, YYDKDF (reference sequence). CDR3 length equals 13 residues.

The CDR3 loop is CASSSAGQPYNEQFF. CDR3 sequence (DNA): TGCGCCAGCAGCTCGGCCGGTCAGCCCTACAATGAGCAGTTCTTC. The chain recombines TRBV5-1 with TRBJ2-1; D is unresolved. The length of the CDR3 is 15 residues. Between the trimmed V and J ends, which lost 3 bases and 2 bases, there was a span of 12 bases. The germline V gene encodes CDR1 SGHRS and CDR2 YFSETQ.

This clonotype came up once. This chain uses TRBV7-2 with TRBJ1-4; possible D gene TRBD1, 6 bases. V was cut by 5 bases and J by 10 bases, with 17 bases left in between. The germline gives CDR1 SGHTA, CDR2 FQGNSA. The CDR3 extends over 14 amino acids. CDR3: CASSPQTGVGKLFF. For the CDR3, the DNA is TGTGCCAGCAGCCCTCAGACAGGTGTGGGAAAACTGTTTTTT.

This clonotype was detected a few times. The chain links TRBV20-1 to TRBJ2-5; TRBD2 aligns across 9 bases. Germline V CDR1 and CDR2: DFQATT, SNEGSKA (reference sequence). This CDR3 is 15 amino acids long. Trimming took 6 bases from V and 4 from J; bases not matched to a gene: 12. The CDR3 nucleotides read TGCAGTGCCGACACAGGCGCGGGGGGGCCAGAGACCCAGTACTTC. This translates into CSADTGAGGPETQYF.

This clonotype has more than one count but fewer than ten. The chain combines TRBV29-1 with TRBJ1-2; 9 positions agree with TRBD1. Germline CDR1 SQVTM, CDR2 ANQGSEA. The CDR3 is 12 residues long. Trimming took 8 bases from V and 2 from J; bases not matched to a gene: 3. CDR3 in DNA: TGCAGCTTTGGACAGGGGAACTATGGCTACACCTTC. Translated: CSFGQGNYGYTF.

A few counts support this clonotype. The rearrangement links TRBV9 to TRBJ2-7; 9 nucleotides line up with TRBD1. This CDR3 is 14 amino acids long. Germline loops: CDR1 SGDLS, CDR2 YYNGEE. The V gene end was trimmed by 4 bases and the J gene end by 6 bases; junction bases not matched to a gene: 8. CDR3 bases: TGTGCCAGCAGCCGCACAGGGGGCAAAGGCGAGCAGTACTTC. This translates into CASSRTGGKGEQYF. Combining the CDR3 with reference TRBV9 and TRBJ2-7 gives the whole variable domain DSGVTQTPKHLITATGQRVTLRCSPRSGDLSVYWYQQSLDQGLQFLIQYYNGEERAKGNILERFSAQQFPDLHSELNLSSLELGDSALYFCASSRTGGKGEQYFGPGTRLTVT.

The sample holds many counts of this clonotype. The chain combines TRBV7-2 with TRBJ1-1; D unresolved. In germline, CDR1 is SGHTA, CDR2 FQGNSA. The CDR3 runs to 14 residues. V lost 2 bases to trimming and J lost 1 base, with 8 bases between them. The CDR3 coding sequence is TGTGCCAGCAGCTTAAACAACGGGAACACTGAAGCTTTCTTT. This translates into CASSLNNGNTEAFF. The full variable domain, completed using reference TRBV7-2 and TRBJ1-1, is GAGVSQSPSNKVTEKGKDVELRCDPISGHTALYWYRQSLGQGLEFLIYFQGNSAPDKSGLPSDRFSAERTGGSVSTLTIQRTQQEDSAVYLCASSLNNGNTEAFFGQGTRLTVV.

This clonotype was observed many times. The chain links TRBV19 to TRBJ2-5; 7 positions agree with TRBD1. The V and J ends lost 7 bases and 7 bases, in that order; junction bases with no gene match: 12. The CDR3 is 14 residues long. Germline lookup yields CDR1 LNHDA and CDR2 SQIVND (reference sequence). This CDR3 reads CASTSTGALGTQYF. The CDR3 DNA reads as TGTGCCAGTACCTCCACAGGGGCCCTTGGGACCCAGTACTTC.

The chain joins TRBV12-3 or TRBV12-4 to TRBJ1-2; 8 bases line up with TRBD1. V shed 10 bases and J 8 bases; nucleotides not matched to a gene: 15. The CDR3 is 14 residues long. DNA for the CDR3: TGTGCCACCCAGCCCCTAGACAGGGGAGTCGGCTACACCTTC. As protein: CATQPLDRGVGYTF.

This clonotype was seen a handful of times. The chain has TRBV4-3 and TRBJ1-5, with no clear D. Germline-derived CDR1 and CDR2 are LGHNA and YSLEER. The CDR3 contains 13 residues. The V gene lost 1 base and the J gene lost 8 bases, with 9 bases spanning the gap. CDR3 amino acids: CASSQGRWEPQHF. The CDR3, as DNA: TGCGCCAGCAGCCAAGGCAGGTGGGAGCCCCAGCATTTT.

This clonotype was seen repeatedly, ten times or more. The genes are TRBV7-2 and TRBJ2-5; the D is unclear. The V end lost 5 bases, the J end lost 1 base, and 17 bases lay between the germline ends. Germline assignment: CDR1 SGHTA and CDR2 FQGNSA. The CDR3 is made up of 16 amino acids. Written as DNA, the CDR3 is TGTGCCAGCAGCACACGAGCCAAAATGATCCAAGAGACCCAGTACTTC. Translated: CASSTRAKMIQETQYF.